This is a list of T cell receptor beta chains from one sample in a study of OX40 agonist ivuxolimab in advanced cancers. Repertoires were generated with immunoSEQ multiplex PCR, while TCRdb's copy carries only in-frame clones and drops some. The sample carries 70,000 to 75,000 clones, 65% to 90% recorded once. The specimen was CD4+ or CD8+ T cells sorted from blood, collected in a trial of the OX40 agonist ivuxolimab. These receptors all stem from an adult with an advanced solid tumor such as melanoma, head and neck, liver or kidney cancer. The CDR3 runs from the conserved cysteine through the conserved F or W. The D gene is left open where the match is weak. A row's size may be missing; if present it is once, few, many or a size class.

j_call | v_call | clone_size | d_call | cdr3_aa | cdr3_nt
TRBJ1-1 | TRBV7-2 | - | - | CASSIRDGDTEAFF | TGTGCCAGCAGCATCCGGGACGGAGACACTGAAGCTTTCTTT
TRBJ1-2 | TRBV7-9 | few | - | CASSLQTSGYTF | TGTGCCAGCAGCCTCCAAACGAGCGGCTACACCTTC
TRBJ2-6 | TRBV10-3 | - | - | CAISASYQSRANVLTF | TGTGCCATCAGTGCTAGTTACCAAAGTCGGGCCAACGTCCTGACTTTC
TRBJ2-2 | TRBV19 | - | - | CASTAPGRSRTGELFF | TGTGCCAGTACCGCCCCAGGGAGGTCTCGAACCGGGGAGCTGTTTTTT
TRBJ1-5 | TRBV5-1 | - | TRBD1 | CASSPTGTGHSNQPQHF | TGCGCCAGCAGCCCAACCGGGACAGGGCATAGCAATCAGCCCCAGCATTTT
TRBJ1-6 | TRBV5-1 | - | TRBD1 | CASSSSTGGMGNSPLHF | TGCGCCAGCAGCTCATCGACAGGGGGGATGGGGAATTCACCCCTCCACTTT
TRBJ2-7 | TRBV6-9 | once | TRBD1 | CASSYSNRGSYEQYF | TGTGCCAGCAGTTACTCAAACAGGGGGTCGTACGAGCAGTACTTT
TRBJ1-4 | TRBV7-2 | - | - | CASGLLGEKLFF | TGTGCCAGCGGCCTCCTGGGGGAAAAACTGTTTTTT
TRBJ1-5 | TRBV6-6 | - | - | CASSSPTGPDQPQHF | TGTGCCAGCAGTTCGCCGACAGGACCCGATCAGCCCCAGCATTTT
TRBJ2-5 | TRBV7-7 | - | - | CASSLGGRSEETQYF | TGTGCCAGCAGCTTAGGGGGCCGCTCGGAGGAGACCCAGTACTTC
TRBJ2-7 | TRBV5-4 | - | - | CASSPAVAHEQYF | TGTGCCAGCAGCCCGGCGGTAGCCCACGAGCAGTACTTC
TRBJ1-2 | TRBV6-1 | - | - | CASSEVGPGDGYTF | TGTGCCAGCAGTGAAGTAGGGCCGGGGGATGGCTACACCTTC
TRBJ2-5 | TRBV30 | - | - | CASDPTSRETQYF | TGTGCCTCCGATCCAACTAGTCGGGAGACCCAGTACTTC
TRBJ2-3 | TRBV7-3 | few | TRBD2 | CASSPGTSPDTQYF | TGTGCCAGCAGCCCCGGGACTAGTCCTGATACGCAGTATTTT
TRBJ2-7 | TRBV29-1 | - | - | CSVAGQSYEQYF | TGCAGCGTTGCGGGACAATCCTACGAGCAGTACTTC
TRBJ2-7 | TRBV6-1 | - | - | CASARGGFYEQYF | TGTGCCAGCGCCAGGGGGGGATTTTACGAGCAGTACTTC
TRBJ2-5 | TRBV5-1 | - | - | CASSFQGRETQYF | TGCGCCAGCAGCTTCCAGGGAAGGGAGACCCAGTACTTC
TRBJ1-5 | TRBV5-5 | - | TRBD1 | CASSDREYSNQPQHF | TGTGCCAGCAGCGACAGGGAGTATAGCAATCAGCCCCAGCATTTT
TRBJ2-5 | TRBV7-2 | - | - | CASSLVGFQETQYF | TGTGCCAGCAGCTTAGTAGGCTTTCAAGAGACCCAGTACTTC
TRBJ2-7 | TRBV19 | - | TRBD1 | CASTPGQGYEQYF | TGTGCCAGCACACCGGGACAGGGGTACGAGCAGTACTTC
TRBJ2-6 | TRBV11-2 | - | - | CASSLDPGISGANVLTF | TGTGCCAGCAGCTTAGATCCCGGGATCTCTGGGGCCAACGTCCTGACTTTC
TRBJ2-3 | TRBV9 | - | TRBD1 | CASSVGDGTGTSTDTQYF | TGTGCCAGCAGCGTAGGAGACGGGACAGGGACTAGCACAGATACGCAGTATTTT
TRBJ2-7 | TRBV7-2 | - | TRBD1 | CASSPKDRIGCEQYF | TGTGCCAGCAGCCCGAAGGACAGGATAGGCTGCGAGCAGTACTTC
TRBJ1-2 | TRBV28 | few | - | CASSFPGAEYGYTF | TGTGCCAGCAGTTTCCCAGGGGCGGAGTATGGCTACACCTTC
TRBJ1-4 | TRBV5-1 | - | - | CASSLGPTNEKLFF | TGCGCCAGCAGCTTGGGCCCAACTAATGAAAAACTGTTTTTT
TRBJ2-7 | TRBV14 | - | - | CASTPHGSYEQYF | TGTGCCAGCACCCCACACGGGTCCTACGAGCAGTACTTC
TRBJ1-3 | TRBV7-9 | - | - | CAAGGRLGSGNTIYF | TGTGCCGCGGGGGGCAGGCTAGGCTCTGGAAACACCATATATTTT
TRBJ1-2 | TRBV19 | - | - | CASSILYSRDYGYTF | TGTGCCAGTAGTATACTCTACAGCAGGGACTATGGCTACACCTTC
TRBJ2-7 | TRBV27 | - | - | CASKLRPDDSYEQYF | TGTGCCAGCAAATTAAGGCCGGACGACTCCTACGAGCAGTACTTC
TRBJ1-2 | TRBV7-2 | - | TRBD1 | CASSLDRGHGYTF | TGTGCCAGCAGCTTAGACAGGGGACATGGCTACACCTTC
TRBJ1-3 | TRBV6-5 | - | - | CASSYSGGTGNTIYF | TGTGCCAGCAGTTACTCCGGGGGCACTGGAAACACCATATATTTT
TRBJ1-2 | TRBV18 | once | - | CASSPNPGSKTGYTF | TGTGCCAGCTCACCCAATCCGGGCTCCAAGACAGGCTACACCTTC
TRBJ1-5 | TRBV9 | - | - | CASSPFADGQPQHF | TGTGCCAGCAGCCCATTCGCGGACGGTCAGCCCCAGCATTTT
TRBJ1-1 | TRBV18 | - | - | CASSPTGQVGTEAFF | TGTGCCAGCTCACCAACAGGGCAGGTTGGCACTGAAGCTTTCTTT
TRBJ2-2 | TRBV2 | - | TRBD2 | CASSISGSLTGELFF | TGTGCCAGCAGTATTAGCGGGAGTCTCACCGGGGAGCTGTTTTTT
TRBJ1-6 | TRBV10-3 | - | - | CAISESFSPLHF | TGTGCCATCAGTGAGTCTTTCTCACCCCTCCACTTT
TRBJ1-4 | TRBV18 | once | TRBD1 | CASSPGTGDEKLFF | TGTGCCAGCTCACCGGGGACAGGGGATGAAAAACTGTTTTTT
TRBJ1-2 | TRBV7-9 | once | - | CASSLSGGEYGYTF | TGTGCCAGCAGCCTATCGGGGGGAGAATATGGCTACACCTTC
TRBJ1-6 | TRBV5-8 | - | TRBD1 | CASSPWTGAYNSPLHF | TGTGCCAGCAGCCCATGGACAGGGGCCTATAATTCACCCCTCCACTTT
TRBJ1-5 | TRBV5-1 | - | - | CASSLVGSPGQPQHF | TGCGCCAGCAGCTTGGTTGGGAGCCCGGGACAGCCCCAGCATTTT
TRBJ2-7 | TRBV11-2 | - | - | CASSLAGDLGEQYF | TGTGCCAGCAGTCTCGCAGGGGATCTTGGCGAGCAGTACTTC
TRBJ1-4 | TRBV2 | few | - | CASSPGGGEKLFF | TGTGCCAGCAGCCCGGGGGGGGGAGAAAAACTGTTTTTT
TRBJ1-1 | TRBV7-9 | - | - | CASRLGFGNTEAFF | TGTGCCAGCCGTCTCGGCTTTGGGAACACTGAAGCTTTCTTT
TRBJ1-1 | TRBV7-9 | - | TRBD1 | CASSLGQGVRTEAFF | TGTGCCAGCAGCTTAGGGCAGGGGGTACGCACTGAAGCTTTCTTT
TRBJ1-5 | TRBV4-3 | once | - | CATSRAVDQPQHF | TGCGCCACCTCCCGGGCAGTAGATCAGCCCCAGCATTTT
TRBJ1-6 | TRBV7-3 | - | - | CASSLMSPRTGGRNSPLHF | TGTGCCAGCAGCTTAATGAGCCCTCGGACGGGCGGTCGGAATTCACCCCTCCACTTT
TRBJ2-3 | TRBV7-9 | - | TRBD1 | CASSLQVRGPDTQYF | TGTGCCAGCAGCTTACAGGTCAGGGGGCCAGATACGCAGTATTTT